This T cell receptor beta chain was captured by sequencing in a study of Ad26.COV2.S vaccination and SARS-CoV-2 variants. The junction had 7 bases not matched to a gene; V was cut back by 3 bases and J by 5 bases. The CDR3 has 14 residues. Germline values: CDR1 SGHRS, CDR2 YFSETQ. Study results and caveats: Analytic work on TCR breadth and depth might have understated the full extent of total T cell responses. Post-vaccination breadth of spike-specific CD8+ and CD4+ T cell responses was reportedly substantial.

TCRdb's table, derived via immunoSEQ multiplex PCR, lists solely in-frame clones and lacks some. The sample carries 320,000 or so clones, 90% recorded once. In regard to this clone: Antigen unknown.

Described treatment: roughly 20 received Ad26.COV2.S at low or high dose, single or two shots; 5 received placebo; per-sample allocation not given. Sampling was done on day 63 after the first vaccine or placebo injection. It was Wuhan-strain SARS-CoV-2 spike that the Ad26 vaccine vector expressed. The source is a person aged 18-60 years who received the Ad26.COV2.S COVID-19 vaccine or a placebo. This sequence joins TRBV5-1 and TRBJ2-5; 7 bases map to TRBD1. The material sequenced was peripheral blood, taken in a trial of Ad26.COV2.S vaccine versus placebo. CDR3 in DNA: TGCGCCAGCAGCTGGCGCGGACAGGAGGAGACCCAGTACTTC. Its protein is CASSWRGQEETQYF.